The clone carrying this T cell receptor (beta chain) was detected a few times. Its antigen is still unknown. The sample originates from a study of OX40 agonist ivuxolimab in advanced cancers. Study-wide context: Previous treatment with anti-PD-1, anti-PD-L1 or anti-CTLA-4 therapy was allowed; 35% to 50% had received some.

Broader study findings: The specificity for antigen of the expanded peripheral T cells was not determined.

Profiling relied on immunoSEQ multiplex PCR, and the TCRdb table lists in-frame clones only, not all of them. The data show roughly 60,000 clones, roughly nine tenths seen once. The germline V and J ends were trimmed by 10 bases and 0 bases, with 9 bases remaining between them. In germline, CDR1 is WNHNN, CDR2 SYGVQD (reference sequence). CDR3 length: 13 residues. The sample in question was CD4+ or CD8+ T cells sorted from blood, obtained in a trial of the OX40 agonist ivuxolimab. This sequence joins TRBV10-1 and TRBJ2-2; D remains ambiguous. This receptor was taken from an adult with an advanced solid tumor such as melanoma, head and neck, liver or kidney cancer. Written as DNA, the CDR3 is TGCGCCACCTCCCCAGCGAACACCGGGGAGCTGTTTTTT. Its protein product is CATSPANTGELFF.